This T cell receptor (beta chain) emerged from a study of cytomegalovirus exposure and HLA in healthy donors. 13 Jbeta primers and 60 Vbeta primers were used for the PCR. TCRdb's table, derived via immunoSEQ multiplex PCR, lists solely in-frame clones and lacks some. The sample includes 150,000 to 200,000 clones, roughly 80% of them seen just once. From germline, CDR1 is WSHSY and CDR2 SAAADI. The CDR3 loop spans 15 amino acids. Trimming shortened V by 0 bases and J by 2 bases, and 10 bases separated the two germline ends. The sequence was collected from a woman between 50 and 59 years old in good health and CMV-seronegative. Sequenced: PBMCs. The chain combines TRBV10-2 with TRBJ1-2; D gene uncertain. The CDR3 loop is CASSESWGANYGYTF. Written as DNA, the CDR3 is TGCGCCAGCAGTGAGTCTTGGGGAGCAAACTATGGCTACACCTTC.